The next 3 T cell receptor beta chains were all read from a single sample in a study of blood T cell repertoires in COVID-19 (TCRdb year 2020). Receptors were amplified or captured by the immunoSEQ multiplex PCR assay. The clones in this table, taken by TCRdb from immuneACCESS, are in-frame only. Not every clone is retained; where verified, under half of the shortfall comes from an unresolved V gene, and the cause of the rest is unknown. For this sample there are under 300,000 clones; 80% to 90% appear just once. The top ten constitute around 13% of the sample. Sequencing input: peripheral blood. The receptors originated from a woman between 65 and 79 years old with COVID-19, enrolled during active disease.

V gene TRBV7-2 combines with J gene TRBJ2-1; 11 nucleotides match TRBD2. Losses at the gene ends were 4 bases for V and 6 bases for J; bases not matched to a gene: 5. Germline CDR1 SGHTA, CDR2 FQGNSA. The CDR3 spans 15 residues. DNA of the CDR3: TGTGCCAGCAGCTATAGCGGGGGGGCGGTCAATGAGCAGTTCTTC. Its protein is CASSYSGGAVNEQFF.

The chain is built from TRBV9 and TRBJ2-5; 12 nucleotides line up with TRBD1. CDR1 and CDR2 from the germline V gene are SGDLS and YYNGEE. V lost 3 bases and J lost 5; bases outside the gene matches: 5. The length of the CDR3 is 15 residues. CDR3: CASSGGTGGVETQYF. CDR3 nucleotide sequence: TGTGCCAGCAGCGGGGGGACAGGGGGCGTGGAGACCCAGTACTTC. Full variable domain (outside the CDR3, taken from reference TRBV9 and TRBJ2-5): DSGVTQTPKHLITATGQRVTLRCSPRSGDLSVYWYQQSLDQGLQFLIQYYNGEERAKGNILERFSAQQFPDLHSELNLSSLELGDSALYFCASSGGTGGVETQYFGPGTRLLVL.

The chain recombines TRBV18 with TRBJ1-3; D might be TRBD1 (6 bases). Between the trimmed V and J ends, which lost 4 bases and 1 base, there was a span of 17 bases. CDR1 is KGHSH and CDR2 is LQKENI in the germline V gene. This CDR3 is built from 17 residues. The CDR3 DNA reads as TGTGCCAGCTCACAACAGGGATCGAATCTTTCTGGAAACACCATATATTTT. Amino acid sequence: CASSQQGSNLSGNTIYF.